This T cell receptor (beta chain) was sequenced in a study of blood T cell repertoires in COVID-19. About the research overall: PBMCs, B-cell-depleted T cells, or T cells were the source of the cDNA or gDNA that made up the material.

The V segment lost 8 bases and the J segment 7 bases; nucleotides outside the gene matches: 19. There are 16 residues in the CDR3. The germline V gene encodes CDR1 MRHNA and CDR2 SNTAGT. This table comes from immunoSEQ multiplex PCR, and its TCRdb copy is limited to in-frame clones, with some not included. The sample consists of 250,000 to 300,000 clones, approximately 90% of them appearing once. Sample: peripheral blood. The receptor was derived from a man younger than 35 with active or convalescent COVID-19. The chain joins TRBV6-4 to TRBJ2-5; 7 nucleotides match TRBD2. CDR3 protein: CASLSGAGPIRVTQYF. DNA for the CDR3: TGTGCCAGCCTCAGCGGAGCGGGGCCGATCCGGGTGACCCAGTACTTC.